The 25 T cell receptor beta chains below come from one sample, sequenced in a study of shared clonotypes between healthy human individuals. The assay was immunoSEQ multiplex PCR, and TCRdb's table has in-frame clones only and misses some. Of about 2.4 million clones listed, 90% to 95% are singletons. Sequencing was done on a sample of naive CD4+ T cells from PBMCs. Subset of the sample: CD45RA+ positively selected. These receptors all stem from a man younger than 35 in good health. Some clones in this sample may be carry-over from other donors' samples.

This clone was seen only once. The chain recombines TRBV19 with TRBJ2-2; 9 nucleotides match TRBD2. J was trimmed by 1 base and V by 4 bases; bases with no gene match: 4. Germline V lookup: CDR1 LNHDA, CDR2 SQIVND (reference sequence). The CDR3 has 16 amino acids. The CDR3 nucleotides read TGTGCCAGTAGTACGACTAGCGGACTGAACACCGGGGAGCTGTTTTTT. It is translated as CASSTTSGLNTGELFF.

The chain combines TRBV4-2 with TRBJ1-4; D is uncertain. V lost 4 bases and J 0 bases, leaving 18 bases between the germline ends. The CDR3 is 18 amino acids. CDR1 and CDR2 (germline): LGHNA, YNFKEQ. This chain's CDR3 is CASSPRGDPGTTNEKLFF. The CDR3, as DNA: TGTGCCAGCAGCCCCCGGGGTGATCCCGGGACAACTAATGAAAAACTGTTTTTT.

The rearrangement joins TRBV27 to TRBJ2-3; 9 bases map to TRBD1. The CDR3 loop spans 15 amino acids. After removal of 6 bases from V and 2 bases from J, the junction contained 6 bases not matched to a gene. Germline values: CDR1 MNHEY, CDR2 SMNVEV (reference sequence). The CDR3 DNA sequence: TGTGCCAGCAGCACTGACAGGGGGTACACAGATACGCAGTATTTT. Its protein is CASSTDRGYTDTQYF.

The V and J genes are TRBV7-3 and TRBJ2-1; D might be TRBD1 (6 bases). The germline gives CDR1 SGHTA, CDR2 FQGTGA. The CDR3 length is 15 residues. Trimming removed 4 bases at V and 0 bases at J, with 10 bases between. The CDR3 sequence: CASSSQGYSYNEQFF. The CDR3 DNA is TGTGCCAGCAGCTCCCAGGGGTACTCCTACAATGAGCAGTTCTTC. Combining the CDR3 with reference TRBV7-3 and TRBJ2-1 gives the whole variable domain GAGVSQTPSNKVTEKGKYVELRCDPISGHTALYWYRQSLGQGPEFLIYFQGTGAADDSGLPNDRFFAVRPEGSVSTLKIQRTERGDSAVYLCASSSQGYSYNEQFFGPGTRLTVL.

The CDR3 spells CASSFGPGLAVDNEQFF. The CDR3 region has the DNA TGTGCCAGCAGCTTTGGACCGGGACTAGCGGTCGACAATGAGCAGTTCTTC. This chain connects TRBV12-1 to TRBJ2-1; the D call of TRBD2 is as the table states it, not checked on the DNA. TRBV12-1 is deemed a pseudogene. CDR3 length: 17 residues.

The chain has TRBV11-3 and TRBJ2-3, with 7 positions matching TRBD2. Per germline, CDR1 SGHNT and CDR2 YENEEA. The CDR3 contains 13 residues. Trimming at V came to 1 base and at J to 5 bases, leaving 0 bases not matched to a gene. The CDR3 DNA reads TGTGCCAGCAGCTTAGGGGAGGGAGATACGCAGTATTTT. The encoded protein is CASSLGEGDTQYF.

The V gene is TRBV19, the J gene TRBJ2-1; 8 nucleotides line up with TRBD1. Germline-derived CDR1 and CDR2 are LNHDA and SQIVND (reference sequence). V lost 8 bases to trimming and J lost 4 bases; unmatched junction nucleotides: 10. The CDR3 extends over 15 amino acids. CDR3 in amino acids: CASRKTGGVYNEQFF. The CDR3 nucleotides are TGTGCCAGTCGAAAAACAGGGGGTGTATACAATGAGCAGTTCTTC.

The chain couples TRBV12-5 to TRBJ1-1, with D possibly matching TRBD1 (6 bases). The CDR3 covers 15 residues. Germline V gene data show CDR1 as LGHNT and CDR2 as FRNRAP. V lost 2 bases, J lost 4 bases, and 14 bases lay in between. CDR3 sequence (DNA): TGTGCTAGTGGTTTGTTTCCAGGGGCCGGCACTGAAGCTTTCTTT. Translation: CASGLFPGAGTEAFF.

The V gene is TRBV29-1, the J gene TRBJ2-1; possibly TRBD2 for D (6 bases). This CDR3 has 13 residues. Trimming removed 3 bases from V and 6 bases from J, with 12 bases in between. Germline lookup yields CDR1 SQVTM and CDR2 ANQGSEA. The CDR3 here is CSVELTSLNEQFF. The CDR3 DNA reads as TGCAGCGTTGAGTTGACTAGTCTCAATGAGCAGTTCTTC.

The chain has TRBV7-8 and TRBJ2-3; 8 nucleotides match TRBD1. Looked up from germline, CDR1 is SGHVS and CDR2 is FQNEAQ. V shed 4 bases, J shed 0 bases, and the junction held 15 bases outside the gene matches. There are 19 residues in the CDR3. The DNA for the CDR3 is TGTGCCAGCAGCTCTCGTCCGGGACAGGCCATCTTCAGCACAGATACGCAGTATTTT. Protein sequence: CASSSRPGQAIFSTDTQYF.

The DNA of the CDR3 is TGTGCCAGCAGTTCCACAGCCTATGGCTACACCTTC. It encodes CASSSTAYGYTF. J is TRBJ1-2 and V is TRBV6-5; unclear D gene. This CDR3 is 12 amino acids long. V was shortened by 4 bases and J by 4 bases, with 7 bases between the two germline ends. CDR1 is MNHEY and CDR2 is SVGAGI in the germline V gene.

The CDR3 sequence is CASSRGQVDYEQYF. CDR3 DNA sequence: TGTGCCAGCAGCCGGGGACAGGTCGACTACGAGCAGTACTTC. The rearrangement joins TRBV7-2 to TRBJ2-7; 8 positions match TRBD1. V gave up 5 bases and J gave up 3 bases; unmatched junction bases: 6. The CDR3 totals 14 residues. Germline CDR1 and CDR2: SGHTA and FQGNSA.

Here the CDR3 reads CATQGTSGYNEQFF. CDR3 in DNA: TGTGCCACCCAAGGGACTAGCGGATACAATGAGCAGTTCTTC. The rearrangement uses TRBV6-5 and TRBJ2-1; 11 nucleotides align to TRBD2. CDR3 length equals 14 residues. CDR1 and CDR2 (germline): MNHEY, SVGAGI. V shed 10 bases and J 4 bases; nucleotides not matched to a gene: 6.

This clone was seen just once. This chain joins TRBV4-3 and TRBJ1-1; tentatively, D is TRBD1 (5 bases). The CDR3 has 16 residues. The germline CDR1 and CDR2 sequences are LGHNA and YSLEER. The V end lost 0 bases, the J end lost 0 bases, and 11 bases lay between the germline ends. This chain's CDR3 is CASSQDRQGLNTEAFF. CDR3 DNA: TGCGCCAGCAGCCAAGATCGGCAGGGCCTGAACACTGAAGCTTTCTTT.

The V call is TRBV13, the J call TRBJ2-2, with 7 positions matching TRBD2. The trim removed 5 bases at V and 5 bases at J, leaving 11 bases unmatched. The germline gives CDR1 PRHDT, CDR2 FYEKMQ (reference sequence). CDR3 length: 16 residues. CDR3 DNA sequence: TGTGCCAGCAGCGATCTTACTAGCGCTCGAACCGGGGAGCTGTTTTTT. It yields the protein CASSDLTSARTGELFF.

This clone appeared a few times. V is TRBV2 and J is TRBJ1-1; D not certain. This CDR3 is built from 13 residues. Germline V CDR1 and CDR2: SNHLY, FYNNEI. Trimming shortened V by 9 bases and J by 11 bases, and 22 bases separated the two germline ends. DNA of the CDR3: TGTGCCAGTCAGGCCTCGGAGTACGCTATGGCTTTCTTT. Translating gives CASQASEYAMAFF. Supplemented by reference TRBV2 and TRBJ1-1, the full variable domain reads EPEVTQTPSHQVTQMGQEVILRCVPISNHLYFYWYRQILGQKVEFLVSFYNNEISEKSEIFDDQFSVERPDGSNFTLKIRSTKLEDSAMYFCASQASEYAMAFFGQGTRLTVV.

The chain joins TRBV27 to TRBJ1-1, with 9 bases fitting TRBD1. With V trimmed by 4 bases and J by 5 bases, 5 bases remained unmatched. CDR1 and CDR2 from the germline V gene are MNHEY and SMNVEV (reference sequence). The CDR3 totals 14 residues. The CDR3 is CASSSGTGRTEAFF. Here the CDR3 DNA reads TGTGCCAGCAGTTCTGGGACAGGGAGAACTGAAGCTTTCTTT.

The chain links TRBV27 to TRBJ1-1, with D possibly TRBD1 on 5 matching bases. Germline lookup yields CDR1 MNHEY and CDR2 SMNVEV (reference sequence). The CDR3 loop spans 14 amino acids. Between the trimmed V and J ends, which lost 5 bases and 2 bases, there was a span of 12 bases. CDR3 DNA sequence: TGTGCCAGCAGTGCTTACAGGAGAAACACTGAAGCTTTCTTT. Its translation is CASSAYRRNTEAFF.

The chain recombines TRBV4-2 with TRBJ2-3; 13 bases match TRBD2. There are 16 residues in the CDR3. Germline V gene lookup returns CDR1 LGHNA and CDR2 YNFKEQ. After removal of 4 bases from V and 2 bases from J, the junction contained 3 bases not matched to a gene. CDR3 sequence reads: CASSPTSGRVTDTQYF. CDR3 sequence (DNA): TGTGCCAGCAGCCCTACTAGCGGGAGGGTCACAGATACGCAGTATTTT.

The V call is TRBV6-5, the J call TRBJ1-2; TRBD1 agrees at 8 bases. The CDR3 consists of 13 residues. Germline V CDR1 and CDR2: MNHEY, SVGAGI. V lost 5 bases, J lost 8 bases, and 7 bases stayed unmatched. The CDR3 DNA sequence: TGTGCCAGCAGTCAGACAGGGGTGGAGGGCTACACCTTC. It codes for CASSQTGVEGYTF.

The chain recombines TRBV7-8 with TRBJ2-7; 10 bases match TRBD1. V lost 0 bases and J lost 5; bases outside the gene matches: 7. The CDR3 sequence is 16 residues long. CDR1 and CDR2 from the germline V gene are SGHVS and FQNEAQ. The chain's CDR3 is CASSLAVGTGAHEQYF. The CDR3 coding sequence is TGTGCCAGCAGCTTAGCAGTCGGGACAGGGGCCCACGAGCAGTACTTC.

The rearrangement links TRBV6-5 to TRBJ2-2; no reliable D call. Germline values: CDR1 MNHEY, CDR2 SVGAGI. CDR3 length equals 12 residues. Trimming pared 5 bases from V and 6 bases from J, leaving 7 bases between. The CDR3 DNA reads TGTGCCAGCAGTCCCGGGCCCGGGGAGCTGTTTTTT. Translated, it gives CASSPGPGELFF.

The chain combines TRBV4-3 with TRBJ1-1, with 10 bases fitting TRBD1. J gave up 4 bases and V 0 bases, and 8 bases lay outside the gene matches. The CDR3 is 17 residues long. Germline V CDR1 and CDR2: LGHNA, YSLEER. CDR3 nucleotides: TGCGCCAGCAGCCAAGATACGCCGGGACAGGGGCGCACTGAAGCTTTCTTT. Translated: CASSQDTPGQGRTEAFF.

The CDR3, as DNA: TGCAGCGTTCAGAGCCCCTTCCTTGGAGACACTGAAGCTTTCTTT. It translates to CSVQSPFLGDTEAFF. The chain combines TRBV29-1 with TRBJ1-1, with D uncertain. Trimming stripped 5 bases from V and 3 bases from J, with 19 bases between. The V gene's germline CDR1 is SQVTM and CDR2 ANQGSEA. The CDR3 length is 15 residues.

This chain joins TRBV9 and TRBJ1-1; TRBD1 matches 10 bases. The CDR3 spans 15 residues. The ends lost 0 bases at V and 3 bases at J; junction bases unmatched: 2. In germline, CDR1 is SGDLS, CDR2 YYNGEE. The CDR3 loop reads CASSVEGQGYTEAFF. The DNA of the CDR3 is TGTGCCAGCAGCGTAGAGGGACAGGGGTACACTGAAGCTTTCTTT.